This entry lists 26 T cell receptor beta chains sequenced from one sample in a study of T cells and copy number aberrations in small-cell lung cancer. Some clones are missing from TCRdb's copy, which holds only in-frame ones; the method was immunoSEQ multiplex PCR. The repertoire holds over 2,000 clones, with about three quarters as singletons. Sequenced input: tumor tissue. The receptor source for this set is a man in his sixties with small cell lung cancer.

The CDR3 reads CASGREGSTDTQYF. The CDR3 DNA follows: TGCGCCAGCGGTCGGGAGGGCAGCACAGATACGCAGTATTTT. This chain links TRBV5-1 with TRBJ2-3; 8 bases are shared with TRBD2. The CDR3 is made up of 14 amino acids. The ends lost 7 bases at V and 0 bases at J; junction bases unmatched: 4. Germline CDR1 reads SGHRS; CDR2 reads YFSETQ.

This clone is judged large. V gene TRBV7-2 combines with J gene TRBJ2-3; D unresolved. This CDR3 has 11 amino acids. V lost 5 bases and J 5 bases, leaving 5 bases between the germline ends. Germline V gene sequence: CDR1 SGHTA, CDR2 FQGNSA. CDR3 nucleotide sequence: TGTGCCAGCAGCGATGAAGATACGCAGTATTTT. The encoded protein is CASSDEDTQYF.

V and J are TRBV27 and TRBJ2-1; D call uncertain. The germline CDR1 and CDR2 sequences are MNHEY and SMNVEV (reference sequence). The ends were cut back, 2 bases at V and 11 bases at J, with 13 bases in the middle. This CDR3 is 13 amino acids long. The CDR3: CASSLTAIGKQFF. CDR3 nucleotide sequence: TGTGCCAGCAGTTTAACGGCAATAGGTAAGCAGTTCTTC.

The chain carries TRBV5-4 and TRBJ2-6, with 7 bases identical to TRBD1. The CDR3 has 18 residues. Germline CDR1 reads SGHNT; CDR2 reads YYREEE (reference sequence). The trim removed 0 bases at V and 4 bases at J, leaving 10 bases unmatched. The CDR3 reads CASSLARDSNPGANVLTF. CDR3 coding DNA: TGTGCCAGCAGCTTGGCCAGGGACAGTAATCCCGGGGCCAACGTCCTGACTTTC.

Here the CDR3 reads CASSVTTDGGYGYTF. CDR3 DNA: TGTGCCAGCAGCGTAACTACAGACGGAGGTTATGGCTACACCTTC. V gene TRBV9 combines with J gene TRBJ1-2; D gene unclear. There are 15 residues in the CDR3. CDR1 is SGDLS, CDR2 YYNGEE, per germline. V lost 1 base, J lost 5 bases, and 15 bases lay in between.

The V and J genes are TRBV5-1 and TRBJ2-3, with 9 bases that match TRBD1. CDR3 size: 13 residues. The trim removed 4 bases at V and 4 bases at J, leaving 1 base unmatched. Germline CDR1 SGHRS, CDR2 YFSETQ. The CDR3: CASSGTGSDTQYF. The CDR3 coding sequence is TGCGCCAGCAGCGGGACAGGGTCAGATACGCAGTATTTT.

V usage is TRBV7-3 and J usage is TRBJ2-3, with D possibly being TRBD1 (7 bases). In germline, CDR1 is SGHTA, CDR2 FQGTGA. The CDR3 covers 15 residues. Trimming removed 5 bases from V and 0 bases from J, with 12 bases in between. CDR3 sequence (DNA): TGTGCCAGCAGCCCGGCAGGGGGGAGCACAGATACGCAGTATTTT. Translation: CASSPAGGSTDTQYF.

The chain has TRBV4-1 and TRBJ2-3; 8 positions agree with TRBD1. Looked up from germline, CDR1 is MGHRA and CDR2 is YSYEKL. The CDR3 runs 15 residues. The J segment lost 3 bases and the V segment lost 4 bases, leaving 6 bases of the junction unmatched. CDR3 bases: TGCGCCAGCAGCCCCGGACAGGGACAGACAGATACGCAGTATTTT. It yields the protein CASSPGQGQTDTQYF.

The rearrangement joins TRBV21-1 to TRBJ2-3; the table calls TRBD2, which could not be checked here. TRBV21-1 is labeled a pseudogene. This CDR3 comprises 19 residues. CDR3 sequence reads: CASSYRLAGGELRLDTQYF. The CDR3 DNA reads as TGTGCCAGCAGCTACCGACTAGCGGGAGGGGAACTAAGGTTAGATACGCAGTATTTT.

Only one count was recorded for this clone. The CDR3: CASSNRGPGNTIYF. The CDR3 bases are TGTGCCAGCAGTAATCGGGGTCCTGGAAACACCATATATTTT. The chain carries TRBV7-9 and TRBJ1-3; D not certain. V lost 6 bases and J 2 bases, leaving 11 bases between the germline ends. The CDR3 is 14 amino acids. Germline V gene data show CDR1 as SEHNR and CDR2 as FQNEAQ (reference sequence).

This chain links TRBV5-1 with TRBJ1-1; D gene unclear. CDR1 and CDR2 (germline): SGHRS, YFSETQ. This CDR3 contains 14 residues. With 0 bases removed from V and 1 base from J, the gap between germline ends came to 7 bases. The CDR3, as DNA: TGCGCCAGCAGCTTGGATTTAGGGAACACTGAAGCTTTCTTT. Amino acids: CASSLDLGNTEAFF.

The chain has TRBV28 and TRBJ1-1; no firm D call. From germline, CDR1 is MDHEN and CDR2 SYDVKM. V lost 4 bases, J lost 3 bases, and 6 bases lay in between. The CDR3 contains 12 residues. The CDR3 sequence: CASSYGYTEAFF. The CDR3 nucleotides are TGTGCCAGCAGTTACGGTTACACTGAAGCTTTCTTT. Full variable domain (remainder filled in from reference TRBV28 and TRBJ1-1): DVKVTQSSRYLVKRTGEKVFLECVQDMDHENMFWYRQDPGLGLRLIYFSYDVKMKEKGDIPEGYSVSREKKERFSLILESASTNQTSMYLCASSYGYTEAFFGQGTRLTVV.

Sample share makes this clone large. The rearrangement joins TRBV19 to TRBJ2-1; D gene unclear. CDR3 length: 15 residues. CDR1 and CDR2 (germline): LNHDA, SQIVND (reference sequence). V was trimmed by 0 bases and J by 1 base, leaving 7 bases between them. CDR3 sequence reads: CASSIELTSYNEQFF. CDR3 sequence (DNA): TGTGCCAGTAGTATAGAACTGACATCCTACAATGAGCAGTTCTTC.

The CDR3 sequence is CASSQDASGSGYEQYF. CDR3 nucleotide sequence: TGCGCCAGCAGCCAAGATGCTAGCGGGAGTGGTTACGAGCAGTACTTC. The V call is TRBV4-1, the J call TRBJ2-7, with 10 bases that match TRBD2. The trim removed 0 bases at V and 4 bases at J, leaving 6 bases unmatched. This CDR3 region has 16 residues. Germline CDR1 is MGHRA and CDR2 is YSYEKL.

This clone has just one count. CDR3 loop: CASSPGLGATDTQYF. As DNA, the CDR3 is TGTGCCAGCAGCCCCGGACTAGGGGCCACAGATACGCAGTATTTT. This chain connects TRBV11-3 to TRBJ2-3; 7 bases line up with TRBD2. J was trimmed by 2 bases and V by 5 bases; bases with no gene match: 7. The CDR3 is 15 amino acids. Germline CDR1 SGHNT, CDR2 YENEEA.

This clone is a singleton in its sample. DNA of the CDR3: TGTGCTAGCGGGTGGCTAAAGAACTCCTACGAGCAGTACTTC. Translating gives CASGWLKNSYEQYF. The chain has TRBV28 and TRBJ2-7, with 7 bases fitting TRBD2. The length of the CDR3 is 14 residues. From germline, CDR1 is MDHEN and CDR2 SYDVKM.

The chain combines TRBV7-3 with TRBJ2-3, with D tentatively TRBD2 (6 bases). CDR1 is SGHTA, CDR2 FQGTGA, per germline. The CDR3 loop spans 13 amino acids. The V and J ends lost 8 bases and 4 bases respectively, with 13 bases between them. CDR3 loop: CASGGYRSDTQYF. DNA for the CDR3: TGTGCCAGCGGAGGGTATCGGTCAGATACGCAGTATTTT.

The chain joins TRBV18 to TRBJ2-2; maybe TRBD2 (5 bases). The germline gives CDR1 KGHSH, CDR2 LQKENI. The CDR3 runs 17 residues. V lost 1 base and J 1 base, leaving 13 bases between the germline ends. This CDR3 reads CASSPLGSYLNTGELFF. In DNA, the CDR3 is TGTGCCAGCTCACCACTTGGGAGTTATCTGAACACCGGGGAGCTGTTTTTT.

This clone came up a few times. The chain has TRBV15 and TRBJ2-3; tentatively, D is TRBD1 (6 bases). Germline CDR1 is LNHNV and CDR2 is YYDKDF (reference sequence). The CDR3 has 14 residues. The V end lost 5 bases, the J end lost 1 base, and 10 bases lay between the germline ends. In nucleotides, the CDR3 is TGTGCCACCAGCGAGTCAGGGGGCACAGATACGCAGTATTTT. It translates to CATSESGGTDTQYF.

This CDR3 is CASSYKLRGGAYEQYF. The CDR3 coding sequence is TGTGCCAGCAGTTACAAGCTGCGCGGGGGGGCCTACGAGCAGTACTTC. V gene TRBV6-5 combines with J gene TRBJ2-7; the match to TRBD2 covers 9 bases. Per germline, CDR1 MNHEY and CDR2 SVGAGI. V was pared by 2 bases and J by 2 bases, with 7 bases of the junction left unmatched. The CDR3 sequence is 16 residues long.

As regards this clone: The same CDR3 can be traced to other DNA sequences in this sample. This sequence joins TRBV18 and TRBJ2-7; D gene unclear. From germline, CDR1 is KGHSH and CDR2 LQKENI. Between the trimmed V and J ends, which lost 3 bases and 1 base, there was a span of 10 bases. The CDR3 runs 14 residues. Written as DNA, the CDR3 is TGTGCCAGCTCACCGGACGGTTTATCCTACGAGCAGTACTTC. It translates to CASSPDGLSYEQYF.

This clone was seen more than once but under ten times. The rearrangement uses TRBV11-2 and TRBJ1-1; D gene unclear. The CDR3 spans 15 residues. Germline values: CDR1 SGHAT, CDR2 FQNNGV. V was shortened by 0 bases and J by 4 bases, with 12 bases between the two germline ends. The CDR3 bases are TGTGCCAGCAGCTTAGAACCAGGAGCGGGCACTGAAGCTTTCTTT. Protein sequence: CASSLEPGAGTEAFF.

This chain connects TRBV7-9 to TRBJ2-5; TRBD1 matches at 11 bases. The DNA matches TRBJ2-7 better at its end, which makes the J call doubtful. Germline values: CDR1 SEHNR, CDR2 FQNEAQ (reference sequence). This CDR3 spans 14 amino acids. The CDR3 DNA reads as TGTGCCAGCAGCTCCGGACAGGGGGCCCACGAGCAGTACTTC. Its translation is CASSSGQGAHEQYF.

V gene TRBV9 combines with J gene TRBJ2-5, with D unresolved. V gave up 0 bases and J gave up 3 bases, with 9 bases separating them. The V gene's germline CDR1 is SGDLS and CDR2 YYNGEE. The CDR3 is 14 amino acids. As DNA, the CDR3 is TGTGCCAGCAGCGTAGGACCAGAAAAAGAGACCCAGTACTTC. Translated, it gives CASSVGPEKETQYF.

CDR3 amino acids: CASSFDRGTYEQYF. The CDR3, as DNA: TGCGCCAGCAGCTTCGACAGGGGAACCTACGAGCAGTACTTC. The chain combines TRBV5-1 with TRBJ2-7; 8 bases are shared with TRBD1. J lost 2 bases, V lost 2 bases, and 3 bases had no gene match. The CDR3 is 14 amino acids. Per the germline V gene, CDR1 is SGHRS and CDR2 is YFSETQ.

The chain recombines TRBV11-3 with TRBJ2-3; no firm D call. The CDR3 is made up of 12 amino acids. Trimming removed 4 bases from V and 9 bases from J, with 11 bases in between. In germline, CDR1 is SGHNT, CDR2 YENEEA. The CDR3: CASSSLAGTQYF. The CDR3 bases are TGTGCCAGCAGCTCCCTTGCTGGAACGCAGTATTTT.